The 14 T cell receptor beta chains presented below share a single source sample, sequenced in a study of T cell responses to AZD1222 COVID-19 vaccine. Profiling relied on immunoSEQ multiplex PCR, and the TCRdb table lists in-frame clones only, not all of them. Among about 170,000 clones listed, just over 90% were seen once. Here the sequenced sample was peripheral blood, taken on day 0 of AZD1222 vaccination. All receptors derive from an adult in good health.

The CDR3 loop is CASSLDSYNEKLFF. As DNA, the CDR3 is TGCGCCAGCAGCTTAGACAGCTATAATGAAAAACTGTTTTTT. The V call is TRBV5-1, the J call TRBJ1-4; the D gene is possibly TRBD1 (5 bases). The CDR3 loop spans 14 amino acids. The germline gives CDR1 SGHRS, CDR2 YFSETQ. The V end was cut by 2 bases, the J end by 4 bases, with 9 bases between.

This chain connects TRBV4-2 to TRBJ2-3, with TRBD2 matching over 9 bases. Looked up from germline, CDR1 is LGHNA and CDR2 is YNFKEQ. Trimming took 0 bases from V and 1 from J; bases not matched to a gene: 8. CDR3 size: 18 residues. CDR3 protein: CASSQDTASGTGTDTQYF. CDR3 nucleotide sequence: TGTGCCAGCAGCCAAGATACGGCTAGCGGGACCGGCACAGATACGCAGTATTTT.

The chain recombines TRBV4-2 with TRBJ2-7, with TRBD2 identical over 12 bases. This CDR3 region has 21 residues. The V and J ends lost 0 bases and 1 base, in that order; junction bases with no gene match: 16. Germline assignment: CDR1 LGHNA and CDR2 YNFKEQ. CDR3 sequence (DNA): TGTGCCAGCAGCCAAGATACACAGGCTAGCGGGAGGGTCTTAGGGTCCTACGAGCAGTACTTC. Its translation: CASSQDTQASGRVLGSYEQYF.

This clone was recorded only once. This chain links TRBV2 with TRBJ1-3; D is unresolved. The CDR3 runs to 15 residues. Deletions cut 7 bases from V and 0 bases from J, with 13 bases between. Germline V gives CDR1 SNHLY, CDR2 FYNNEI. The CDR3 DNA reads as TGTGCCAGCACAACCTCTCGCCTCTCTGGAAACACCATATATTTT. Translation: CASTTSRLSGNTIYF.

This clone has a single count. The chain couples TRBV19 to TRBJ2-7; 8 bases are shared with TRBD1. CDR3 length equals 15 residues. J lost 0 bases, V lost 6 bases, and 7 bases had no gene match. CDR1 is LNHDA and CDR2 is SQIVND in the germline V gene (reference sequence). CDR3 in amino acids: CASRRQGTDSYEQYF. The CDR3 coding sequence is TGTGCCAGTAGGAGACAGGGGACCGACTCCTACGAGCAGTACTTC.

This chain joins TRBV19 and TRBJ1-1; possibly TRBD1 for D (5 bases). The CDR3 spans 14 residues. Germline CDR1 LNHDA, CDR2 SQIVND (reference sequence). V lost 4 bases to trimming and J lost 6 bases, with 15 bases between them. CDR3 bases: TGTGCCAGTAGTACCAGGGTGTCAGTCGCTGAAGCTTTCTTT. Amino acids: CASSTRVSVAEAFF.

This chain uses TRBV5-1 with TRBJ1-4, with D maybe TRBD1 (5 bases). The CDR3 spans 15 residues. Per germline, CDR1 SGHRS and CDR2 YFSETQ. Trimming removed 0 bases at V and 7 bases at J, with 13 bases between. Written as DNA, the CDR3 is TGCGCCAGCAGCTTGGTCGGGGGAGAGGCTGAAAAACTGTTTTTT. Its protein product is CASSLVGGEAEKLFF.

The chain has TRBV4-1 and TRBJ1-4; D is uncertain. V lost 1 base, J lost 8 bases, and 8 bases lay in between. Germline CDR1 MGHRA, CDR2 YSYEKL. The CDR3 consists of 13 residues. CDR3 nucleotides: TGCGCCAGCAGCCAAGTATACGGCGAAAAACTGTTTTTT. Its translation: CASSQVYGEKLFF.

In its sample, this clone was seen once. The chain is built from TRBV6-6 and TRBJ2-1; maybe TRBD2 (7 bases). CDR1 and CDR2 (germline): MNHNY, SVGAGI (reference sequence). The germline V and J ends were trimmed by 9 bases and 8 bases, with 17 bases remaining between them. The CDR3 is made up of 13 amino acids. CDR3 in DNA: TGTGCCAGTAGCGAGGGGGGGAGGGATGAGCAGTTCTTC. This translates into CASSEGGRDEQFF.

V gene TRBV10-3 combines with J gene TRBJ2-7, with TRBD2 matching 10 bases. The CDR3 extends over 14 amino acids. Germline CDR1 ENHRY, CDR2 SYGVKD. With 5 bases clipped from V and 3 bases from J, the junction kept 4 bases outside the gene matches. The CDR3 loop is CAISSSSGGYEQYF. The CDR3 region has the DNA TGTGCCATCAGTTCCTCTAGCGGGGGCTACGAGCAGTACTTC.

CDR3 protein: CASSQGTGPVYGYTF. The CDR3 DNA sequence: TGCGCCAGCAGCCAAGGGACAGGCCCGGTTTATGGCTACACCTTC. The rearrangement joins TRBV4-1 to TRBJ1-2; 7 bases are a match to TRBD1. This CDR3 region has 15 residues. In germline, CDR1 is MGHRA, CDR2 YSYEKL. V lost 1 base to trimming and J lost 5 bases; unmatched junction nucleotides: 7.

The chain combines TRBV19 with TRBJ2-4; TRBD1 is a possible D gene (5 bases). The CDR3 has 20 amino acids. V was shortened by 6 bases and J by 6 bases, with 33 bases between the two germline ends. Germline CDR1 reads LNHDA; CDR2 reads SQIVND (reference sequence). This CDR3 is CASSYGANGPFLTNLNIQYF. CDR3 bases: TGTGCCAGTAGCTATGGGGCCAATGGCCCTTTTTTAACCAACCTAAACATTCAGTACTTC.

The chain carries TRBV5-5 and TRBJ1-2; 8 bases line up with TRBD1. J gave up 4 bases and V 3 bases, and 8 bases lay outside the gene matches. The CDR3 extends over 15 amino acids. Germline assignment: CDR1 SGHKS and CDR2 YYEKEE (reference sequence). The CDR3 region has the DNA TGTGCCAGCAGCTCAGGACAGGGTAGGGGCTATGGCTACACCTTC. Its protein is CASSSGQGRGYGYTF.

The DNA of the CDR3 is TGTGCCAGCAGCGCCGGTCTCGTTGAAAAACTGTTTTTT. Amino acid sequence: CASSAGLVEKLFF. The rearrangement joins TRBV2 to TRBJ1-4; D unresolved. The V gene lost 6 bases and the J gene lost 7 bases, with 12 bases spanning the gap. The CDR3 covers 13 residues. From germline, CDR1 is SNHLY and CDR2 FYNNEI.